This entry lists 32 T cell receptor beta chains sequenced from one sample in a study of Ad26.COV2.S vaccination and SARS-CoV-2 variants. Libraries were prepared by immunoSEQ multiplex PCR; TCRdb keeps only in-frame clonotypes and omits some of them. The sample yields roughly 400,000 clones, over 75% seen once. Sample treatment: some 20 received Ad26.COV2.S at low or high dose, single or two shots; 5 received placebo; per-sample allocation not given. Day 63 after the first injection of vaccine or placebo was the sampling time. The sequencing here drew on peripheral blood, taken in a trial of Ad26.COV2.S vaccine versus placebo. The receptor source for this set is a person aged 18-65 years who received the Ad26.COV2.S COVID-19 vaccine or a placebo.

As regards this clone: One end of the junction fails to match germline, which may point to a read error. The J gene is TRBJ2-7, the V gene TRBV29-1, with D maybe TRBD1 (5 bases). The CDR3 totals 13 residues. The germline gives CDR1 SQVTM, CDR2 ANQGSEA. The CDR3 nucleotides are TGCAGCGTCGAAGGGGTTTTTGACTACGAGCAGTACTTC. It translates to CSVEGVFDYEQYF.

The J gene is TRBJ2-7, the V gene TRBV28; D unresolved. The germline CDR1 and CDR2 sequences are MDHEN and SYDVKM. The length of the CDR3 is 15 residues. Trimming removed 2 bases from V and 1 base from J, with 12 bases in between. The CDR3 DNA follows: TGTGCCAGCAGTTTAGCAGACCTGGGGTCCTACGAGCAGTACTTC. The encoded protein is CASSLADLGSYEQYF.

This clone occurred once. In DNA form, the CDR3 reads TGTGCTATATGGGACAGGGTGATAGGTTGGGGCTACACCTTC. This translates into CAIWDRVIGWGYTF. The V gene is TRBV28, the J gene TRBJ1-2; 9 bases are a match to TRBD1. The CDR3 is made up of 14 amino acids. The V gene's germline CDR1 is MDHEN and CDR2 SYDVKM.

This chain uses TRBV3-1 (or the pseudogene TRBV3-2) with TRBJ2-1; perhaps D is TRBD1 or TRBD2 (5 bases each). CDR1 and CDR2 (germline): LGHDT, YNNKEL (reference sequence). This CDR3 contains 15 residues. V lost 3 bases and J lost 2, with 11 bases in between. CDR3 bases: TGTGCCAGCAGCCAGACGGGACGGACCTACAATGAGCAGTTCTTC. As protein: CASSQTGRTYNEQFF.

This chain uses TRBV6-5 with TRBJ1-3, with TRBD1 as a possible D gene (6 bases). The CDR3 loop spans 15 amino acids. Germline V gene lookup returns CDR1 MNHEY and CDR2 SVGAGI. V lost 5 bases and J 4 bases, leaving 15 bases between the germline ends. CDR3 coding DNA: TGTGCCAGCAGTCATACAGGGTTGGGAGGAAACACCATATATTTT. This sequence encodes CASSHTGLGGNTIYF.

The rearrangement uses TRBV28 and TRBJ2-7, with D hard to call. Between the trimmed V and J ends, which lost 3 bases and 3 bases, there was a span of 12 bases. Germline V CDR1 and CDR2: MDHEN, SYDVKM. The CDR3 consists of 14 residues. The CDR3 loop reads CASSLKRRSYEQYF. CDR3 DNA: TGTGCCAGCAGTTTGAAACGAAGGAGCTACGAGCAGTACTTC.

The chain recombines TRBV18 with TRBJ2-1; 7 nucleotides align to TRBD1. V gave up 3 bases and J gave up 9 bases; unmatched junction bases: 2. The CDR3 length is 12 residues. Germline assignment: CDR1 KGHSH and CDR2 LQKENI. The CDR3 here is CASSPTGVEQFF. CDR3 nucleotide sequence: TGTGCCAGCTCACCCACAGGGGTTGAGCAGTTCTTC. Full variable domain (remainder filled in from reference TRBV18 and TRBJ2-1): NAGVMQNPRHLVRRRGQEARLRCSPMKGHSHVYWYRQLPEEGLKFMVYLQKENIIDESGMPKERFSAEFPKEGPSILRIQQVVRGDSAAYFCASSPTGVEQFFGPGTRLTVL.

The V gene is TRBV7-8, the J gene TRBJ2-1, with a possible D match to TRBD1 (5 bases). The germline V gene encodes CDR1 SGHVS and CDR2 FQNEAQ. V lost 0 bases and J lost 9, with 12 bases in between. This CDR3 is built from 14 residues. For the CDR3, the DNA is TGTGCCAGCAGCTTAGCGGACAACCCCTCTGAGCAGTTCTTC. Translation: CASSLADNPSEQFF.

The chain joins TRBV11-2 to TRBJ1-1; D is uncertain. The CDR3 length is 15 residues. Germline lookup yields CDR1 SGHAT and CDR2 FQNNGV. Trimming cost V 0 bases and J 1 base, with 9 bases left between them. DNA of the CDR3: TGTGCCAGCAGCTTAGATCTCAGAACGAACACTGAAGCTTTCTTT. Residues: CASSLDLRTNTEAFF.

The rearrangement links TRBV3-1 (or the pseudogene TRBV3-2) to TRBJ1-4; no reliable D call. This CDR3 comprises 15 residues. Germline values: CDR1 LGHDT, CDR2 YNNKEL (reference sequence). V was clipped by 1 base and J by 6 bases, with 12 bases between them. This chain's CDR3 is CASSQVPGVYEKLFF. CDR3 nucleotide sequence: TGTGCCAGCAGCCAAGTTCCGGGCGTTTATGAAAAACTGTTTTTT.

This sequence joins TRBV27 and TRBJ1-2, with 10 bases lining up with TRBD1. The CDR3 has 14 amino acids. V gave up 7 bases and J gave up 7 bases; unmatched junction bases: 9. Per the germline V gene, CDR1 is MNHEY and CDR2 is SMNVEV (reference sequence). Here the CDR3 reads CASTVRQGAAGYTF. CDR3 nucleotides: TGTGCCAGCACGGTGAGACAGGGGGCTGCTGGCTACACCTTC.

The chain couples TRBV5-1 to TRBJ2-3; D call uncertain. The CDR3 length is 14 residues. V was trimmed by 4 bases and J by 0 bases, leaving 9 bases between them. From germline, CDR1 is SGHRS and CDR2 YFSETQ. The CDR3 sequence is CASSLATSTDTQYF. As DNA, the CDR3 is TGCGCCAGCAGCCTTGCGACTAGCACAGATACGCAGTATTTT.

This clone is a singleton in its sample. V gene TRBV5-6 combines with J gene TRBJ2-4; 13 positions match TRBD2. The CDR3 runs to 14 residues. Trimming at V came to 4 bases and at J to 8 bases, leaving 3 bases not matched to a gene. Germline CDR1 SGHDT, CDR2 YYEEEE. The CDR3 reads CASSLLAGGDIQYF. The DNA of the CDR3 is TGTGCCAGCAGCCTACTAGCGGGAGGGGACATTCAGTACTTC.

This clone was seen just once. This chain links TRBV7-6 with TRBJ2-2, with D uncertain. CDR1 SGHVS and CDR2 FNYEAQ come from the germline V gene. Trimming removed 5 bases at V and 3 bases at J, with 7 bases between. The CDR3 spans 13 residues. The CDR3 coding sequence is TGTGCCAGCAGCCCTCCCGACACCGGGGAGCTGTTTTTT. Amino acids: CASSPPDTGELFF. The variable domain in full, completed from reference TRBV7-6 and TRBJ2-2, reads GAGVSQSPRYKVTKRGQDVALRCDPISGHVSLYWYRQALGQGPEFLTYFNYEAQQDKSGLPNDRFSAERPEGSISTLTIQRTEQRDSAMYRCASSPPDTGELFFGEGSRLTVL.

This chain connects TRBV11-2 to TRBJ2-7; the match to TRBD2 covers 12 bases. This CDR3 has 15 amino acids. The V segment lost 3 bases and the J segment 2 bases; nucleotides outside the gene matches: 2. Germline V gene sequence: CDR1 SGHAT, CDR2 FQNNGV. In DNA form, the CDR3 reads TGTGCCAGCAGCTTGACTAGCGGGAGTGCCTACGAGCAGTACTTC. It yields the protein CASSLTSGSAYEQYF.

The chain is built from TRBV27 and TRBJ2-1, with 13 positions matching TRBD2. V lost 7 bases, J lost 9 bases, and 6 bases stayed unmatched. In germline, CDR1 is MNHEY, CDR2 SMNVEV (reference sequence). This CDR3 has 14 residues. The CDR3 spells CASTPGLAGVEQFF. The CDR3 DNA reads as TGTGCCAGCACCCCCGGACTAGCGGGAGTTGAGCAGTTCTTC.

DNA for the CDR3: TGTGCCAGCAGCCCGACGGTAGCTAACTATGGCTACACCTTC. This sequence encodes CASSPTVANYGYTF. The rearrangement joins TRBV6-5 to TRBJ1-2; D not certain. This CDR3 contains 14 residues. The germline CDR1 and CDR2 sequences are MNHEY and SVGAGI. V gave up 6 bases and J gave up 0 bases, with 11 bases separating them.

This clone turned up a few times. The J gene is TRBJ1-2, the V gene TRBV2, with TRBD1 as a possible D gene (6 bases). Germline V CDR1 and CDR2: SNHLY, FYNNEI. CDR3 length equals 13 residues. V lost 8 bases, J lost 4 bases, and 14 bases lay in between. The CDR3 protein is CASAFGGAYGYTF. In DNA, the CDR3 is TGTGCCAGCGCCTTTGGGGGCGCCTATGGCTACACCTTC.

The V call is TRBV30, the J call TRBJ1-1; no clear D gene. In germline, CDR1 is GTSNPN, CDR2 SVGIG (reference sequence). This CDR3 region has 10 residues. The V gene lost 0 bases and the J gene lost 13 bases, with 9 bases spanning the gap. DNA of the CDR3: TGTGCCTGGAGTGTAGGTCTCGTTTTCTTT. Translated, it gives CAWSVGLVFF.

The CDR3 coding sequence is TGTGCCAGCAGTCGGGGACTAGTCAATGAGCAGTTCTTC. Translating it yields CASSRGLVNEQFF. The chain is built from TRBV6-5 and TRBJ2-1; 8 bases line up with TRBD2. Germline lookup yields CDR1 MNHEY and CDR2 SVGAGI. CDR3 length: 13 amino acids. The junction had 3 bases not matched to a gene; V was cut back by 5 bases and J by 6 bases.

The chain combines TRBV29-1 with TRBJ1-2; the match to TRBD1 covers 10 bases. V lost 7 bases and J lost 2; bases outside the gene matches: 7. This CDR3 is 14 amino acids long. CDR1 SQVTM and CDR2 ANQGSEA come from the germline V gene. CDR3 DNA: TGCAGCGCACTCCCGGGACAGGGGAACTATGGCTACACCTTC. This sequence encodes CSALPGQGNYGYTF.

V gene TRBV12-3 or TRBV12-4 combines with J gene TRBJ2-2, with TRBD2 identical over 8 bases. The V and J ends lost 5 bases and 6 bases, in that order; junction bases with no gene match: 2. The CDR3 has 13 residues. The CDR3 DNA follows: TGTGCCAGCAGTGTGACTAGCGCCGGGGAGCTGTTTTTT. It codes for CASSVTSAGELFF.

This chain uses TRBV5-4 with TRBJ2-2, with 10 bases fitting TRBD2. V was pared by 3 bases and J by 7 bases, with 6 bases of the junction left unmatched. The CDR3 is 15 residues long. CDR1 is SGHNT and CDR2 is YYREEE in the germline V gene (reference sequence). The CDR3 bases are TGTGCCAGCAGCTCAGCGGGAGGGCCAAGCGGGGAGCTGTTTTTT. This codes for CASSSAGGPSGELFF.

The rearrangement joins TRBV2 to TRBJ1-3; 7 bases align to TRBD1. CDR3 length equals 13 residues. CDR1 is SNHLY and CDR2 is FYNNEI in the germline V gene. With 11 bases clipped from V and 3 bases from J, the junction kept 7 bases outside the gene matches. The CDR3 region is CAGNRDSGNTIYF. CDR3 nucleotides: TGTGCCGGCAACCGGGACAGTGGAAACACCATATATTTT.

V and J are TRBV11-3 and TRBJ2-2, with TRBD1 matching over 8 bases. Germline CDR1 and CDR2: SGHNT and YENEEA. This CDR3 is built from 17 residues. Losses at the gene ends were 0 bases for V and 1 base for J; bases not matched to a gene: 4. CDR3 residues: CASSLETGTGNTGELFF. CDR3 coding DNA: TGTGCCAGCAGCTTAGAAACCGGGACAGGGAACACCGGGGAGCTGTTTTTT.

The gene calls are TRBV9 and TRBJ2-1; TRBD2 aligns across 7 bases. The CDR3 consists of 15 residues. The V and J ends lost 4 bases and 1 base, in that order; junction bases with no gene match: 5. Germline CDR1 and CDR2: SGDLS and YYNGEE. The CDR3 region has the DNA TGTGCCAGCAGCCTTTCTAGCGGTTCCTACAATGAGCAGTTCTTC. The encoded protein is CASSLSSGSYNEQFF.

The chain recombines TRBV28 with TRBJ1-2, with D perhaps matching TRBD1 (6 bases). This CDR3 has 15 residues. The V gene lost 5 bases and the J gene lost 5 bases, with 18 bases spanning the gap. Germline lookup yields CDR1 MDHEN and CDR2 SYDVKM. DNA of the CDR3: TGTGCCAGCAGTAGGAAACAGGGACGCTGGTATGGCTACACCTTC. It specifies CASSRKQGRWYGYTF.

The V call is TRBV5-1, the J call TRBJ1-2; 8 nucleotides align to TRBD1. Germline values: CDR1 SGHRS, CDR2 YFSETQ. This CDR3 region has 12 residues. The trim removed 6 bases at V and 8 bases at J, leaving 6 bases unmatched. As DNA, the CDR3 is TGCGCCAGCACCACAGGGGGAAGCGGCTACACCTTC. It translates to CASTTGGSGYTF. The variable domain in full, with the rest retrieved from reference TRBV5-1 and TRBJ1-2, is KAGVTQTPRYLIKTRGQQVTLSCSPISGHRSVSWYQQTPGQGLQFLFEYFSETQRNKGNFPGRFSGRQFSNSRSEMNVSTLELGDSALYLCASTTGGSGYTFGSGTRLTVV.

This clone was counted once. The chain employs TRBV6-5 and TRBJ2-3; 13 bases agree with TRBD2. Germline trimming cut 6 bases from V and 4 bases from J; bases unmatched to any gene: 4. The CDR3 sequence is 15 residues long. Looked up from germline, CDR1 is MNHEY and CDR2 is SVGAGI. The CDR3: CASRRTSGSPDTQYF. As DNA, the CDR3 is TGTGCCAGCAGGCGGACTAGCGGGAGCCCAGATACGCAGTATTTT.

V and J are TRBV4-1 and TRBJ2-1, with D perhaps assigned TRBD1 or TRBD2 (5 bases each). Looked up from germline, CDR1 is MGHRA and CDR2 is YSYEKL. CDR3 length: 16 residues. V lost 0 bases, J lost 4 bases, and 13 bases lay in between. CDR3 bases: TGCGCCAGCAGCCAAGAGGTGGGGACGCGTTACAATGAGCAGTTCTTC. Translation gives CASSQEVGTRYNEQFF.

This rearrangement joins TRBV29-1 to TRBJ2-7, with D tentatively TRBD2 (6 bases). The V end lost 6 bases, the J end lost 3 bases, and 15 bases lay between the germline ends. The CDR3 runs 13 residues. The V gene's germline CDR1 is SQVTM and CDR2 ANQGSEA. CDR3 DNA: TGCAGCGTAGCTACCGGGACTGACTACGAGCAGTACTTC. It is translated as CSVATGTDYEQYF.

The rearrangement joins TRBV27 to TRBJ2-7, with 9 bases that match TRBD1. CDR1 is MNHEY, CDR2 SMNVEV, per germline (reference sequence). CDR3 size: 14 residues. The ends lost 5 bases at V and 6 bases at J; junction bases unmatched: 8. CDR3 nucleotides: TGTGCCAGCAGTCCGGGACAGGGAGGGCGCGAGCAGTACTTC. This sequence encodes CASSPGQGGREQYF.